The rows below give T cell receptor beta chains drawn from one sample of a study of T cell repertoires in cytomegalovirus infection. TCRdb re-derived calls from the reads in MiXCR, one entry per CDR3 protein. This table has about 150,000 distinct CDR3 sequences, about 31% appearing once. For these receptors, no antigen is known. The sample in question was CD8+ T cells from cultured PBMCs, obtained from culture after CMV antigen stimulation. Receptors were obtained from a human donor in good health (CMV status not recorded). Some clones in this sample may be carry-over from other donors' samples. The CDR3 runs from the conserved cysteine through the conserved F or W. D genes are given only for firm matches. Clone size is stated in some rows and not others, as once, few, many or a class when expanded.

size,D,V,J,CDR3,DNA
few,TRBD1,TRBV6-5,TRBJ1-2,CASSPMTGDYGYTF,TGTGCCAGCAGTCCGATGACAGGGGACTATGGCTACACCTTC
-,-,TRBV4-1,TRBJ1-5,CASSQGANLPQHF,TGCGCCAGCAGCCAAGGGGCAAATCTCCCCCAGCATTTT
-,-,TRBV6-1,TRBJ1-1,CASSESVLNTEAFF,TGTGCCAGCAGTGAATCTGTCCTGAACACTGAAGCTTTCTTT
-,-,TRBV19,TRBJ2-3,CASSMVGGDTQYF,TGTGCCAGTAGTATGGTAGGCGGAGATACGCAGTATTTT
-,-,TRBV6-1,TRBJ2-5,CATRQRGWETQYF,TGTGCCACCCGACAGAGGGGTTGGGAGACCCAGTACTTC
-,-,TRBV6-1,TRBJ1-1,CASSAGHFPTEAFF,TGTGCCAGCAGCGCGGGACACTTTCCCACTGAAGCTTTCTTT
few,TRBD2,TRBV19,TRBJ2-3,CASSIRGAGARSATDTQYF,TGTGCCAGTAGTATACGTGGAGCGGGGGCCCGTTCAGCCACAGATACGCAGTATTTT
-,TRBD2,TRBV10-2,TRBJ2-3,CASSYSGGYTDTQYF,TGCGCCAGCTCGTATAGCGGGGGATACACAGATACGCAGTATTTT
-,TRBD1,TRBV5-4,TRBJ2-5,CASSLQGAWETQYF,TGTGCCAGCAGCTTGCAGGGGGCATGGGAGACCCAGTACTTC
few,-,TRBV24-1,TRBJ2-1,CATSASGAPEQFF,TGTGCCACCAGTGCCTCGGGCGCCCCCGAGCAGTTCTTC
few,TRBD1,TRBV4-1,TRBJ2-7,CASSPRDRGLYEQYF,TGCGCCAGCAGCCCCCGGGACAGGGGATTATACGAGCAGTACTTC
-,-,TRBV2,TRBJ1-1,CASSEWKGNTEAFF,TGTGCCAGCAGTGAATGGAAGGGTAATACTGAAGCTTTCTTT
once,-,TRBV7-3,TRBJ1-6,CASSNPSVAGDDSPLHF,TGTGCCAGCAGCAATCCTAGTGTGGCAGGGGATGATTCACCCCTCCACTTT
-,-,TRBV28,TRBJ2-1,CASSFDKGLHNEQFF,TGTGCCAGCAGTTTTGATAAGGGACTGCACAATGAGCAGTTCTTC
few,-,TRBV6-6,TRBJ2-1,CASSYTDNEQFF,TGTGCCAGCAGTTACACAGACAATGAGCAGTTCTTC
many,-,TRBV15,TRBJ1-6,CATSRSRNYNSPLHF,TGTGCCACCAGCAGATCCAGGAACTATAATTCACCCCTCCACTTT
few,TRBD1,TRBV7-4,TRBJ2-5,CASSPRTGRDQETQYF,TGTGCCAGCAGCCCCCGGACAGGGCGGGATCAAGAGACCCAGTACTTC
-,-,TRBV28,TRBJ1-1,CASSPRWGRNTEAFF,TGTGCCAGCAGTCCACGATGGGGCAGGAACACCGAAGCTTTCTTT
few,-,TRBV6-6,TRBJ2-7,CASSFQLEYSHEQYF,TGTGCCAGCAGTTTTCAACTAGAATATTCCCACGAGCAGTACTTC
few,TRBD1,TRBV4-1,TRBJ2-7,CASSPGTGAYEQYF,TGCGCCAGCAGCCCCGGGACAGGGGCCTACGAGCAGTACTTC
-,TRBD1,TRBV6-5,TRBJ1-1,CASSYGTGVGTEAFF,TGTGCCAGCAGTTACGGAACAGGGGTTGGCACTGAAGCTTTCTTT
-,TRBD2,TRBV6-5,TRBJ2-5,CASSRPTSGGAETQYF,TGTGCCAGCAGTCGCCCGACTAGCGGGGGGGCAGAGACCCAGTACTTC
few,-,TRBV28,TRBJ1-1,CASSPPGRGHIEAFF,TGTGCCAGCAGTCCGCCCGGTCGAGGGCATATTGAAGCTTTCTTT
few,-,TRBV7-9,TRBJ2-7,CASSRSGRGISYEQYF,TGTGCCAGCAGCCGATCGGGACGGGGGATCTCCTACGAGCAGTACTTC
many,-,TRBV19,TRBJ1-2,CASTLDLSYGYTF,TGTGCCAGTACCCTGGATCTAAGCTATGGCTACACCTTC
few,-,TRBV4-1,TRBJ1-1,CASSQEVYNEAFF,TGCGCCAGCAGCCAGGAGGTTTACAATGAAGCTTTCTTT
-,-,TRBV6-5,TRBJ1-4,CASSYISFGTNEKLFF,TGTGCCAGCAGTTACATCTCTTTTGGGACTAATGAAAAACTGTTTTTT
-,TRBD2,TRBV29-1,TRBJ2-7,CSVKGGTSGYYEQYF,TGCAGCGTTAAAGGAGGGACTAGCGGGTACTACGAGCAGTACTTC
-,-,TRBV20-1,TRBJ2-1,CSARGLLGDNEQFF,TGCAGTGCTAGGGGGCTCCTAGGGGACAATGAGCAGTTCTTC
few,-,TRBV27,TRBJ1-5,CASRPSEDQPQHF,TGTGCCAGCCGTCCCAGCGAGGATCAGCCCCAGCATTTT
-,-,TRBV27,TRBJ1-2,CASSTTLGSHGYTF,TGTGCCAGCAGTACCACCCTAGGGAGTCATGGCTACACCTTC
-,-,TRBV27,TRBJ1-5,CASRIKGYSNQPQHF,TGTGCCAGCAGGATTAAGGGTTATAGCAATCAGCCCCAGCATTTT
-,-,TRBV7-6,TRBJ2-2,CASSLAVGGLPGELFF,TGTGCCAGCAGCTTAGCGGTCGGGGGGCTCCCCGGGGAGCTGTTTTTT
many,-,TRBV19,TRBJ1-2,CATRQGTGLYGYTF,TGTGCCACCCGGCAGGGGACCGGTTTATATGGCTACACCTTC
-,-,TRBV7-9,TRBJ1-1,CASGQSADTEAFF,TGTGCCAGCGGACAGTCCGCGGACACTGAAGCTTTCTTT
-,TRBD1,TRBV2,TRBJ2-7,CATTGQAPYEQYF,TGTGCCACTACGGGACAGGCCCCCTACGAGCAGTACTTC
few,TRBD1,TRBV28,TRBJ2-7,CASSLPLGQSVARSSYEQYF,TGTGCCAGCAGTTTACCCTTGGGACAGTCTGTTGCTCGATCGTCCTACGAGCAGTACTTC
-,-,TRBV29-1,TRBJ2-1,CSVEGHLSSYNEQFF,TGCAGCGTGGAGGGACACCTGAGCTCCTACAATGAGCAGTTCTTC
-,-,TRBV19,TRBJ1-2,CASSVASYYGYTF,TGTGCCAGTAGTGTCGCGTCATACTATGGCTACACCTTC
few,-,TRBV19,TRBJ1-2,CASKPAGTASNYGYTF,TGTGCCAGCAAGCCGGCGGGGACCGCTAGTAACTATGGCTACACCTTC
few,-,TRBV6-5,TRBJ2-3,CASSYSSGPGNTQYF,TGTGCCAGCAGTTACTCCTCCGGGCCGGGGAATACGCAGTATTTT
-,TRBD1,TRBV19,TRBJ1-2,CASRILRGQNYGYTF,TGTGCCAGTAGGATACTCAGGGGGCAGAACTATGGCTACACCTTC
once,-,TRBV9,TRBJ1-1,CASSVGPPNTEAFF,TGTGCCAGCAGCGTAGGACCCCCGAACACTGAAGCTTTCTTT
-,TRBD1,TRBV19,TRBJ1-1,CASTRGTGNTEAFF,TGTGCCAGTACTCGCGGGACAGGGAACACTGAAGCTTTCTTT
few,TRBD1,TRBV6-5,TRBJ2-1,CATLRQGASNEQFF,TGTGCCACCCTCCGACAGGGGGCTTCCAATGAGCAGTTCTTC